A selection of T cell receptor beta chains follows, all from one sample in a study of T-cell reconstitution after alpha-beta-depleted transplantation in children. TCRdb re-derived calls from the PCR reads in MiXCR, one entry per CDR3 protein. The sample includes roughly 420,000 distinct CDR3 sequences, 15% to 20% of them seen just once. The material sequenced was PBMCs, mostly from graft donor cells, taken 360 days after TCRalphabeta/CD19-depleted stem cell transplant. The receptors here all came from a boy under two years old who had a stem cell transplant for Wiskott-Aldrich syndrome, so the T cells may come from the graft donor. Each CDR3 is given with its conserved first and last residue. D genes are given only for firm matches. Clone sizes are given selectively: once, few, many, or a class where the clone is expanded.

v_call	j_call	d_call	clone_size	cdr3_nt	cdr3_aa
TRBV5-1	TRBJ2-7	.	few	TGCGCCAGCAGCTTAGGGTCAACGGACATCTCCTACGAGCAGTACTTC	CASSLGSTDISYEQYF
TRBV29-1	TRBJ1-2	.	few	TGCAGCGTAGGAGAGGGCCAGGGCGTTGGGTATGGCTACACCTTC	CSVGEGQGVGYGYTF
TRBV7-2	TRBJ2-2	.	.	TGTGCCAGCAGCTTATACGGTTTCACCGGGGAGCTGTTTTTT	CASSLYGFTGELFF
TRBV27	TRBJ2-7	.	few	TGTGCCAGCAGCCGAACACGAGGGTACGAGCAGTACTTC	CASSRTRGYEQYF
TRBV5-1	TRBJ2-5	.	few	TGCGCCAGCAGCTTGCAGGGAGCGGGAGAGACCCAGTACTTC	CASSLQGAGETQYF
TRBV20-1	TRBJ2-3	.	few	TGCAGTGCTAGAGGGGGGGTGGGGACAGATACGCAGTATTTT	CSARGGVGTDTQYF
TRBV12-3/TRBV12-4	TRBJ1-1	.	.	TGTGCCAGCCTGCACCAGGGGCGGAACACTGAAGCTTTCTTT	CASLHQGRNTEAFF
TRBV7-2	TRBJ2-1	.	few	TGTGCCAGCAGCTTAAGCCGAGCCCAGGGGTTGGGTGAGCAGTTCTTC	CASSLSRAQGLGEQFF
TRBV30	TRBJ2-7	TRBD1	few	TGTGCCTGGAGGGGACAGGGCGTCCACGAGCAGTACTTC	CAWRGQGVHEQYF
TRBV5-1	TRBJ2-7	TRBD1	many	TGCGCCAGCAGCTTCCGGGACAGCTACGAGCAGTACTTC	CASSFRDSYEQYF
TRBV12-5	TRBJ2-7	TRBD1	.	TGTGCTAGTGGACAGGGGGCGACCTACGAGCAGTACTTC	CASGQGATYEQYF
TRBV7-9	TRBJ2-7	TRBD1	.	TGTGCCAGGGCAGGGGGCTACGAGCAGTACTTC	CARAGGYEQYF
TRBV7-2	TRBJ2-2	.	few	TGTGCCAGCAGCCACGCAACGAAACAGGGTTGGGAGCTGTTTTTT	CASSHATKQGWELFF
TRBV28	TRBJ1-5	.	few	TGTGCCAGCAGCAGAACAGGGTACATACGGCCCCAGCATTTT	CASSRTGYIRPQHF
TRBV4-1	TRBJ2-7	.	few	TGCGCCAGCAGCCAAGAGGGGGGGCCCATGAGCGAGCAGTACTTC	CASSQEGGPMSEQYF
TRBV7-7	TRBJ2-7	.	.	TGTGCCAGCAGCTTGGACTTCAGCTCCTACGAGCAGTACTTC	CASSLDFSSYEQYF
TRBV24-1	TRBJ2-1	TRBD2	.	TGTGCCACCAGTGTCGGGACTAGCGGGAGCTCCTACAATGAGCAGTTCTTC	CATSVGTSGSSYNEQFF
TRBV29-1	TRBJ2-1	TRBD2	few	TGCACCAGTTGCCCATCCGGAGCGGGAGGCTACAATGAGCAGTTCTTC	CTSCPSGAGGYNEQFF
TRBV20-1	TRBJ2-7	TRBD1	few	TGCAGTGCTAGATTCCCAGGGGGCCTCTACGAGCAGTACTTC	CSARFPGGLYEQYF
TRBV11-1	TRBJ2-7	.	.	TGTGCCAGCAGCTTAAATACGCGGGTGGGGAGCCCCATGACCTACGAGCAGTACTTC	CASSLNTRVGSPMTYEQYF
TRBV10-3	TRBJ2-1	TRBD2	few	TGTGCCATCAGTGAGTCGGAGACTAGCGGGAGGCTCTACAATGAGCAGTTCTTC	CAISESETSGRLYNEQFF
TRBV29-1	TRBJ2-6	TRBD1	many	TGCAGCGTTGAAGAGGACAGGGGAGGTAGAGCCCTCTCTGGGGCCAACGTCCTGACTTTC	CSVEEDRGGRALSGANVLTF
TRBV5-4	TRBJ2-5	TRBD2	few	TGTGCCAGCAGCTTAGGCGGGAGAAGTGAGACCCAGTACTTC	CASSLGGRSETQYF